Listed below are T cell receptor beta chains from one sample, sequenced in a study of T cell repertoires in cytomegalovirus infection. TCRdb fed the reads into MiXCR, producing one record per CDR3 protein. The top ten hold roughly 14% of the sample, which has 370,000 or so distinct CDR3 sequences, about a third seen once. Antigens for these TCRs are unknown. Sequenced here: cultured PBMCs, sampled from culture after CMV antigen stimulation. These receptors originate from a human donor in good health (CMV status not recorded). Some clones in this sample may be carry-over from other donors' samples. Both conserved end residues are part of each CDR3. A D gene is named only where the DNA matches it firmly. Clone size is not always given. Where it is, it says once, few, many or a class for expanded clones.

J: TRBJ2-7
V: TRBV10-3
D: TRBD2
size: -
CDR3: CASRPGLASYEQYF
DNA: TGTGCCTCCAGACCCGGACTAGCCAGCTACGAGCAGTACTTC

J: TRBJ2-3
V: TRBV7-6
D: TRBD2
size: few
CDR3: CASSPRTSGSADTQYF
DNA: TGTGCCAGCAGCCCGCGGACTAGCGGCTCGGCAGATACGCAGTATTTT

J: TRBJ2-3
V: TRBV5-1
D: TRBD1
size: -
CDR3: CASSFQDRGVTDTQYF
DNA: TGCGCCAGCAGCTTCCAAGACAGGGGTGTCACAGATACGCAGTATTTT

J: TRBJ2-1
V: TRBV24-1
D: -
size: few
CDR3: CATSEETGALGEQFF
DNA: TGTGCCACCAGTGAGGAGACAGGAGCCCTCGGGGAGCAGTTCTTC

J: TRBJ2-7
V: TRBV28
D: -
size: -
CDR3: CASSLRLASSYEQYF
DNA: TGTGCCAGCAGTTTACGGCTAGCGAGCTCCTACGAGCAGTACTTC

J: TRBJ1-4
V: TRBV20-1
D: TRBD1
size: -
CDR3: CSARDRDRANEKLFF
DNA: TGCAGTGCTAGAGACCGGGACAGGGCTAATGAAAAACTGTTTTTT

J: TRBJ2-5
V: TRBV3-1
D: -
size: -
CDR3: CASSELPGRTVQTQYF
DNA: TGTGCCAGCAGCGAACTCCCCGGCCGGACAGTACAGACCCAGTACTTC

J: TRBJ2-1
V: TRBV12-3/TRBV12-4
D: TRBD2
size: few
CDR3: CATQNRGRAVDEQFF
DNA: TGTGCCACCCAGAACCGAGGGAGGGCCGTGGATGAGCAGTTCTTC

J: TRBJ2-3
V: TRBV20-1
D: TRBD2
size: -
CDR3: CSAPRTSGSWTQYF
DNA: TGCAGTGCCCCCCGGACTAGCGGGAGTTGGACGCAGTATTTT

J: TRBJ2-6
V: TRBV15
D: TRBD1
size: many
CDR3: CATSRDRGPGANVLTF
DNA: TGTGCCACCAGCAGGGACAGGGGTCCTGGGGCCAACGTCCTGACTTTC

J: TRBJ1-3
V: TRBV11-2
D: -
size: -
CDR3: CASSLHGVGNTIYF
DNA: TGTGCCAGCAGCTTACACGGGGTTGGAAACACCATATATTTT

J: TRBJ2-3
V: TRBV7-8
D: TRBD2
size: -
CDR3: CASGPGTTPDTQYF
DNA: TGTGCCAGCGGACCGGGGACTACCCCAGATACGCAGTATTTT

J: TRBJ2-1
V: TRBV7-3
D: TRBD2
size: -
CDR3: CASSRGGDLIHNEQFF
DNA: TGTGCCAGCAGCCGGGGGGGGGACCTTATCCACAATGAGCAGTTCTTC

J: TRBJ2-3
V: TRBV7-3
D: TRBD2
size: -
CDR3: CASSGDMGLAGVADTQYF
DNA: TGTGCCAGCAGCGGCGACATGGGACTAGCGGGAGTGGCAGATACGCAGTATTTT

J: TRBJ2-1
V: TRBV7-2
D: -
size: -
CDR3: CASSFRGAWDEQFF
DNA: TGTGCCAGCAGCTTTAGGGGGGCGTGGGATGAGCAGTTCTTC

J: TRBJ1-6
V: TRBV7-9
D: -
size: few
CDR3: CASSPWDNSPLHF
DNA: TGTGCCAGCAGCCCTTGGGACAATTCACCCCTCCACTTT

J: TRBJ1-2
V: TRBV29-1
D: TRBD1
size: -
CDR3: CSVDRTGGGIGGYTF
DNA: TGCAGCGTTGACAGGACAGGGGGCGGCATAGGAGGCTACACCTTC

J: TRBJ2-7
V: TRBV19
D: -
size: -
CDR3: CASSIDSTETSYEQYF
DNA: TGTGCCAGTAGTATAGATTCGACAGAAACCTCCTACGAGCAGTACTTC

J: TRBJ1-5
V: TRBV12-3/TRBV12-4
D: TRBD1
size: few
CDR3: CASSLGQFSNQPQHF
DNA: TGTGCCAGCAGTTTGGGACAGTTTAGCAATCAGCCCCAGCATTTT

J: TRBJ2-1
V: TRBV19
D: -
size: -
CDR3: CASSIGRVYEQFF
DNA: TGTGCCAGTAGTATAGGTAGGGTTTATGAGCAGTTCTTC

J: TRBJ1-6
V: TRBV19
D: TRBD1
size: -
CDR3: CASSRQGPDPNSPLHF
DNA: TGTGCCAGTAGTCGACAGGGGCCGGACCCTAATTCACCCCTCCACTTT

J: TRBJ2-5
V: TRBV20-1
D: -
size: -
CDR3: CSARGWVQETQYF
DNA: TGCAGTGCAAGGGGCTGGGTACAAGAGACCCAGTACTTC

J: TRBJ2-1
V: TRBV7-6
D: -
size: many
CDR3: CASSRPARGRNEQFF
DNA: TGTGCCAGCAGCCGCCCGGCCAGGGGTCGGAATGAGCAGTTCTTC

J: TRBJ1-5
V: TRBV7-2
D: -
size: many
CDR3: CASSLAVQGGQPQHF
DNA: TGTGCCAGCAGCTTAGCGGTTCAGGGAGGTCAGCCCCAGCATTTT

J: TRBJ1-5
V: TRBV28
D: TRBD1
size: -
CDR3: CASRHNRGRGSNQPQHF
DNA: TGTGCCAGCAGGCATAACAGGGGGCGTGGGAGCAATCAGCCCCAGCATTTT

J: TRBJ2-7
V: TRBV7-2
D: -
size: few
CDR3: CASSTLPGSSYEQYF
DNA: TGTGCCAGCAGCACACTCCCCGGGAGCTCCTACGAGCAGTACTTC

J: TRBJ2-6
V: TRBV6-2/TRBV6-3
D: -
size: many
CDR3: CASSIGGPGGANVLTF
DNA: TGTGCCAGCTCAATAGGAGGGCCGGGTGGGGCCAACGTCCTGACTTTC

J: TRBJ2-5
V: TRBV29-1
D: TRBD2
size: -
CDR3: CSVIKSRLSGGYQETQYF
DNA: TGCAGCGTCATAAAGTCCCGACTTAGCGGGGGGTACCAAGAGACCCAGTACTTC

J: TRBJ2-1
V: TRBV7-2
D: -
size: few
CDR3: CASSPIGGEQFF
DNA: TGTGCCAGCAGCCCCATCGGAGGTGAGCAGTTCTTC

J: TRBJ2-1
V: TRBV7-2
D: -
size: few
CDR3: CASSLEVPRKQFF
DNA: TGTGCCAGCAGCTTAGAGGTCCCAAGGAAGCAGTTCTTC

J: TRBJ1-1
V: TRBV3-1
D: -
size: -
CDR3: CASSQLEGTEAFF
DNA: TGTGCCAGCAGCCAACTTGAAGGCACTGAAGCTTTCTTT